This T cell receptor (beta chain) was recorded in a study of technical replicates of blood from several donors. CDR1 is MNHNY, CDR2 SVGAGI, per germline (reference sequence). The CDR3 length is 14 residues. V was trimmed by 8 bases and J by 4 bases, leaving 12 bases between them. Only in-frame clones appear in the TCRdb table, and some are missing; sequencing was by immunoSEQ multiplex PCR. The sample yields 60,000 to 75,000 clones, about 83% seen once. The sample comprised PBMCs. This chain uses TRBV6-6 with TRBJ2-6, with D maybe TRBD2 (5 bases). The receptor was isolated from a human donor in good health. Some clones in this sample may be carry-over from other donors' samples. In DNA, the CDR3 is TGTGCCAGCGGCTCGGGGTCAGGGGCCAACGTCCTGACTTTC. This sequence encodes CASGSGSGANVLTF.